This T cell receptor (beta chain) stems from a study of technical replicates of blood from four donors. J gave up 4 bases and V 10 bases, and 12 bases lay outside the gene matches. Germline CDR1 SNHLY, CDR2 FYNNEI. This CDR3 is 15 amino acids long. The protocol was immunoSEQ multiplex PCR, while the TCRdb copy is restricted to in-frame clones and leaves out a portion. Of tens of thousands of clones listed, roughly 93% are singletons. Sequenced input: T cells isolated from PBMCs. The V call is TRBV2, the J call TRBJ2-1; 8 nucleotides align to TRBD2. This TCR was sampled from a human donor in good health. Written as DNA, the CDR3 is TGTGCCATCTTATCCGGGACTAGGACGTACAATGAGCAGTTCTTC. Residues: CAILSGTRTYNEQFF. The variable domain in full, with the rest retrieved from reference TRBV2 and TRBJ2-1, is EPEVTQTPSHQVTQMGQEVILRCVPISNHLYFYWYRQILGQKVEFLVSFYNNEISEKSEIFDDQFSVERPDGSNFTLKIRSTKLEDSAMYFCAILSGTRTYNEQFFGPGTRLTVL.